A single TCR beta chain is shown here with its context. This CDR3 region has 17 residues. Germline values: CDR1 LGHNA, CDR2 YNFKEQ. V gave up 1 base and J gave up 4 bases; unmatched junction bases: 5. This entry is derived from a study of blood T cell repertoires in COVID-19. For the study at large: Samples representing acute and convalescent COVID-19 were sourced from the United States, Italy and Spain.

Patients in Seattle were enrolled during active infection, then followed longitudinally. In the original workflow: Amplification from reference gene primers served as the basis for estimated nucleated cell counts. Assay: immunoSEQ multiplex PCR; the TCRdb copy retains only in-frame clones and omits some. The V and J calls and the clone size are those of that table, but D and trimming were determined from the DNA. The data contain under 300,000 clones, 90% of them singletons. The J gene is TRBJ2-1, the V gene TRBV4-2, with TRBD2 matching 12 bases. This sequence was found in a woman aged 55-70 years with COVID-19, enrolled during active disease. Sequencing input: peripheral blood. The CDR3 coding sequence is TGTGCCAGCAGCCAAGCGACTAGCGGGGGCCATTACAATGAGCAGTTCTTC. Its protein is CASSQATSGGHYNEQFF.